A single sample gave rise to the 4 T cell receptor beta chains below, sequenced in a study of glioma-infiltrating T cells. Amplification of TCR alpha and beta CDR3 regions from RNA used iRepertoire nested multiplex PCR. TCRdb reanalysed the multiplex PCR reads using MiXCR and keeps one entry per CDR3 protein. The sample shows around 97,000 distinct CDR3 sequences, under 30% of them seen only once. Material for sequencing was glioma tissue, nonneoplastic brain tissue, or PBMCs (not recorded which). Receptors originate from a human donor with low-grade glioma or glioblastoma, undergoing nonglioma brain surgery, or in good health (not recorded which).

This clonotype was seen repeatedly, ten times or more. The chain is built from TRBV3-1 and TRBJ2-7, with 7 bases lining up with TRBD2. CDR1 and CDR2 (germline): LGHDT, YNNKEL (reference sequence). This CDR3 is 13 amino acids long. The V and J ends lost 4 bases and 4 bases, in that order; junction bases with no gene match: 4. The DNA of the CDR3 is TGTGCCAGCAGCCGACTAGCAGATTACGAGCAGTACTTC. As protein: CASSRLADYEQYF.

Comment on this clonotype: A clone one base away is much larger, so this may be a read error. V and J are TRBV5-1 and TRBJ2-7; D not certain. V was clipped by 4 bases and J by 6 bases, with 17 bases between them. Per the germline V gene, CDR1 is SGHRS and CDR2 is YFSETQ. This CDR3 comprises 14 residues. The CDR3 sequence: CASSVDQELGEQYF. CDR3 nucleotide sequence: TGCGCCAGCAGCGTCGACCAGGAGCTAGGCGAGCAGTACTTC.

This clonotype was observed many times. The V and J genes are TRBV28 and TRBJ2-4; D is unclear. The CDR3 spans 16 residues. Germline assignment: CDR1 MDHEN and CDR2 SYDVKM. V lost 1 base to trimming and J lost 0 bases, with 10 bases between them. The DNA of the CDR3 is TGTGCCAGCAGTTTATTAGGCACACTAGCCAAAAACATTCAGTACTTC. Translated: CASSLLGTLAKNIQYF.

The table lists this clonotype with a count of one. It may be a read error: a sequence one base away is much more abundant. The chain links TRBV29-1 to TRBJ2-1; 8 bases fit TRBD1. The V gene's germline CDR1 is SQVTM and CDR2 ANQGSEA. CDR3 size: 15 residues. The DNA for the CDR3 is TGCAGAGTTGAAGATCAGGGGGCCGGTTACAATGAGCAGTTCTTC. Amino acid sequence: CRVEDQGAGYNEQFF.